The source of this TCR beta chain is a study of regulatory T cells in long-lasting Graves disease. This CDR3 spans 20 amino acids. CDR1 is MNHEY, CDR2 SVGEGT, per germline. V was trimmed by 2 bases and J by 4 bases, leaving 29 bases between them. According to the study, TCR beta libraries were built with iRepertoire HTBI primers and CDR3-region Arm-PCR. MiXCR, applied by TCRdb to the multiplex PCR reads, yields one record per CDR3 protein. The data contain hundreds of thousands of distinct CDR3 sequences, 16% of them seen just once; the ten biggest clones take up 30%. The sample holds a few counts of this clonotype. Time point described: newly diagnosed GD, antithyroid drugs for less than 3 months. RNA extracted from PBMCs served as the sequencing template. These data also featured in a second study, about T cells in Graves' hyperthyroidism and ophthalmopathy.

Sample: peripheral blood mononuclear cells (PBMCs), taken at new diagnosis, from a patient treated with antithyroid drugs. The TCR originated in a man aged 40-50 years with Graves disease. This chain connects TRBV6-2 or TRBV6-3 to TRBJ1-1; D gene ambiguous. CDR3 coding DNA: TGTGCCAGCAGTTACGACAAGGCGGCGCCGAAAACCCGACTTTGCACTGAAGCTTTCTTT. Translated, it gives CASSYDKAAPKTRLCTEAFF.